What follows are 8 T cell receptor beta chains derived from one specimen sequenced in a study of shared clonotypes between healthy human individuals. Assay used: immunoSEQ multiplex PCR; TCRdb lists only in-frame clones, some missing. Among roughly 2,000,000 clones listed, about 95% were seen once. As defined, naive CD8 cells were CD45RO-negative and positively selected for CCR7, with terminally differentiated effector memory CD45RA+ cells excluded. Sample: naive CD8+ T cells sorted from blood. Receptors originate from a man aged 18 to 29 in good health.

CDR3 sequence reads: CASSIIDGGEQYF. The DNA for the CDR3 is TGTGCCAGTAGTATCATCGATGGTGGCGAGCAGTACTTC. This chain joins TRBV19 and TRBJ2-7, with unresolved D. The CDR3 is 13 residues long. Per germline, CDR1 LNHDA and CDR2 SQIVND (reference sequence). Trimming pared 3 bases from V and 6 bases from J, leaving 12 bases between.

This chain links TRBV27 with TRBJ2-7; D perhaps matches TRBD1 (5 bases). The CDR3 consists of 15 residues. Germline V lookup: CDR1 MNHEY, CDR2 SMNVEV (reference sequence). With 2 bases removed from V and 0 bases from J, the gap between germline ends came to 11 bases. CDR3 DNA: TGTGCCAGCAGTTTAAGGGGCCAGGGCTCCTACGAGCAGTACTTC. Translated, it gives CASSLRGQGSYEQYF.

This chain connects TRBV5-8 to TRBJ2-1; D ambiguous. The germline V gene has CDR1 SGHTS and CDR2 YDEGEE. The CDR3 sequence is 12 residues long. The V and J ends lost 2 bases and 9 bases respectively, with 9 bases between them. The CDR3 loop reads CASSFSVAEQFF. The CDR3 nucleotides read TGTGCCAGCAGCTTTTCGGTAGCTGAGCAGTTCTTC.

The chain uses TRBV30 and TRBJ1-1, with a tentative D call TRBD1 (5 bases). The CDR3 runs to 14 residues. Trimming removed 1 base at V and 4 bases at J, with 13 bases between. From germline, CDR1 is GTSNPN and CDR2 SVGIG (reference sequence). The CDR3, as DNA: TGTGCCTGGAGTGATGGGGGAGGCGGCACTGAAGCTTTCTTT. Translation: CAWSDGGGGTEAFF.

The rearrangement links TRBV9 to TRBJ2-7, with D hard to call. The ends were cut back, 4 bases at V and 3 bases at J, with 11 bases in the middle. The length of the CDR3 is 13 residues. The germline CDR1 and CDR2 sequences are SGDLS and YYNGEE. The CDR3 region has the DNA TGTGCCAGCAGCCCCAGCCCTTACTACGAGCAGTACTTC. This codes for CASSPSPYYEQYF.

The chain combines TRBV19 with TRBJ2-7; 7 bases map to TRBD1. Trimming at V came to 1 base and at J to 3 bases, leaving 3 bases not matched to a gene. The CDR3 contains 14 residues. Germline V CDR1 and CDR2: LNHDA, SQIVND (reference sequence). The CDR3 nucleotides read TGTGCCAGTAGTATAGTAACAGGGGACTACGAGCAGTACTTC. Residues: CASSIVTGDYEQYF.

The chain couples TRBV4-3 to TRBJ2-7, with D possibly being TRBD1 or TRBD2 (5 bases each). Germline-derived CDR1 and CDR2 are LGHNA and YSLEER. The CDR3 extends over 16 amino acids. V was pared by 3 bases and J by 2 bases, with 17 bases between. CDR3 region: CASSHLEGRPTYEQYF. CDR3 nucleotide sequence: TGCGCCAGCAGCCATTTAGAGGGACGTCCGACCTACGAGCAGTACTTC.

There are a few counts of this clone. The chain has TRBV6-1 and TRBJ2-7; 8 bases line up with TRBD1. Germline trimming cut 7 bases from V and 3 bases from J; bases unmatched to any gene: 5. Germline loops: CDR1 MNHNS, CDR2 SASEGT. The CDR3 has 13 amino acids. CDR3 region: CASTTQGDYEQYF. The CDR3 coding sequence is TGTGCCAGCACCACACAGGGGGACTACGAGCAGTACTTC.